This TCR beta chain stems from a study of blood T cells in healthy people across ages. CDR3 size: 13 residues. Germline-derived CDR1 and CDR2 are MNHEY and SVGAGI. A sample-barcoded 5' primer and a J-beta primer mix were used in a second PCR of about 7 to 11 cycles. TCRdb itself ran the 5' RACE reads through MiXCR, one entry per CDR3 protein. There are 780,000 or so distinct CDR3 sequences in the sample; about 25% occur only once, and approximately 4% lies in the top ten. General observations from the study: The recorded TCR beta diversity per million T cells decreased in a roughly linear manner with age.

In regard to this clonotype: Its target is unknown. At one boundary the junction diverges from the germline segment, which might be a read error.

This same sample was also part of a study on T cells of mothers and their children.

The V and J genes are TRBV6-5 and TRBJ1-1, with D possibly matching TRBD1 (5 bases). The receptor was derived from a boy aged 5-17 years in good health. Input material: blood. The CDR3 sequence is CAGSYGGMIEAFF. The CDR3 DNA follows: TGTGCCGGCAGTTACGGGGGTATGATTGAAGCTTTCTTT.